This T cell receptor (beta chain) was sequenced during a study of T-cell memory formation after mild COVID-19. Study overall: Clustering of TCRs was largely donor specific. General observations from the study: Whereas later expanders leaned CD4+, clones contracting day 15 to 85 showed a balanced CD4/CD8 makeup. The finding that pre-infection memory included some responding clones suggested that cross-reactive memory joined.

The length of the CDR3 is 16 residues. Trimming at V came to 3 bases and at J to 5 bases, leaving 5 bases not matched to a gene. Per the germline V gene, CDR1 is MGHDK and CDR2 is SYGVNS. Only a few counts were recorded for this clonotype. Its antigen is not known. Sample barcodes and UMIs were carried by the TCR alpha and TCR beta cDNA libraries that 5'RACE generated with constant-segment primers. Via MiXCR, TCRdb re-called the 5' RACE reads, giving one row per CDR3 protein. The profile shows about 470,000 distinct CDR3 sequences, 20% to 25% of them singletons. The chain couples TRBV25-1 to TRBJ2-3; 13 bases line up with TRBD2. The sequencing sample was made of PBMCs or a T cell subset sorted from them (not recorded which). This receptor was taken from an adult woman who had mild COVID-19 (a few samples of this study predate the infection). Cell type and time point are not known. This chain's CDR3 is CASSETSGRSVDTQYF. The CDR3 DNA follows: TGTGCCAGCAGTGAGACTAGCGGGAGGTCCGTAGATACGCAGTATTTT.